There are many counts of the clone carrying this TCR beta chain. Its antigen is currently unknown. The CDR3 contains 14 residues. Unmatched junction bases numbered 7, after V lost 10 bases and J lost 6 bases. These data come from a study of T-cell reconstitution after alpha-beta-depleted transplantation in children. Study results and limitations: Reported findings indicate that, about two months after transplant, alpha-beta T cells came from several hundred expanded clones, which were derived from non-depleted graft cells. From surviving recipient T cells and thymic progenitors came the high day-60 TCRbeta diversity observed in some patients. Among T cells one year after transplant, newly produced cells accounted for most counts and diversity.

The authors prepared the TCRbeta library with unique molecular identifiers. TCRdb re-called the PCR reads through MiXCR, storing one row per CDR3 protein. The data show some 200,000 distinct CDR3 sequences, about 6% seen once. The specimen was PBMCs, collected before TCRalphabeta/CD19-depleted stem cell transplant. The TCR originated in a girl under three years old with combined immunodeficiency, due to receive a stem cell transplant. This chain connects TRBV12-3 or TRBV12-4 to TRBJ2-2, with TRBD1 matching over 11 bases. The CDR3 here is CATNPGQGAGELFF. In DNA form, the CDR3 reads TGTGCCACCAACCCGGGACAGGGGGCCGGGGAGCTGTTTTTT.